These 8 T cell receptor beta chains were sequenced from one sample in a study of identical twins. TCRdb re-derived calls from the 5' RACE reads in MiXCR, one entry per CDR3 protein. This table has around 680,000 distinct CDR3 sequences, 8.5% to 9.5% appearing once. A further study also used this sample, focusing on yellow fever vaccine responses in identical twins.

The sample taken for sequencing was PBMCs. The source of these receptors is a woman under 30 in good health.

The rearrangement links TRBV20-1 to TRBJ2-1, with a tentative D call TRBD1 (6 bases). Per the germline V gene, CDR1 is DFQATT and CDR2 is SNEGSKA (reference sequence). Deletions cut 4 bases from V and 5 bases from J, with 15 bases between. The CDR3 is 14 amino acids. The CDR3 loop is CSAKRQEINNEQFF. In DNA, the CDR3 is TGCAGTGCTAAGAGACAGGAGATAAACAATGAGCAGTTCTTC.

The chain recombines TRBV7-9 with TRBJ2-7; weak D call: TRBD1 (6 bases). The CDR3 extends over 14 amino acids. Trimming cost V 5 bases and J 2 bases, with 13 bases left between them. Germline V gene sequence: CDR1 SEHNR, CDR2 FQNEAQ (reference sequence). CDR3: CASSADRVPYEQYF. CDR3 sequence (DNA): TGTGCCAGCAGCGCGGACAGAGTCCCCTACGAGCAGTACTTC.

The sample holds many counts of this clonotype. The gene calls are TRBV20-1 and TRBJ2-5; D is perhaps TRBD1 or TRBD2 (6 bases each). Germline lookup yields CDR1 DFQATT and CDR2 SNEGSKA (reference sequence). V gave up 1 base and J gave up 4 bases, with 16 bases separating them. The CDR3 spans 15 residues. The CDR3 spells CSARVGGQTAETQYF. The CDR3 region has the DNA TGCAGTGCTAGAGTAGGGGGGCAGACGGCAGAGACCCAGTACTTC.

The table lists this clonotype with a few counts. The V call is TRBV21-1, the J call TRBJ1-6; the D segment call TRBD1 is taken from the table without a DNA check. TRBV21-1 is marked as a pseudogene. This CDR3 region has 16 residues. This chain's CDR3 is CASSKECRTGDSPLHF. The DNA of the CDR3 is TGTGCCAGCAGCAAAGAATGCAGGACAGGGGATTCACCCCTCCACTTT.

The table lists this clonotype with a few counts. The germline gene is not matched at one end of the junction; a read error may be the cause. The gene calls are TRBV2 and TRBJ2-5; D is perhaps TRBD2 (5 bases). Germline loops: CDR1 SNHLY, CDR2 FYNNEI. The CDR3 has 12 residues. CDR3 protein: CASSEGADHTPF. Written as DNA, the CDR3 is TGTGCCAGCAGTGAAGGAGCGGATCACACCCCCTTC.

This clonotype has at least ten counts. The rearrangement uses TRBV5-1 and TRBJ2-7, with D perhaps TRBD1 (6 bases). V was shortened by 3 bases and J by 3 bases, with 10 bases between the two germline ends. This CDR3 is 13 amino acids long. Per germline, CDR1 SGHRS and CDR2 YFSETQ. CDR3 DNA: TGCGCCAGCAGCTCCACAGGGAACTACGAGCAGTACTTC. Its protein is CASSSTGNYEQYF.

This clonotype was picked up many times. The rearrangement uses TRBV2 and TRBJ2-1, with 12 bases aligning to TRBD2. The CDR3 is made up of 17 amino acids. V was pared by 3 bases and J by 8 bases, with 11 bases of the junction left unmatched. The germline CDR1 and CDR2 sequences are SNHLY and FYNNEI. CDR3 amino acids: CASSDEPKLAGGYEQFF. For the CDR3, the DNA is TGTGCCAGCAGTGACGAGCCCAAACTAGCGGGGGGCTATGAGCAGTTCTTC.

V is TRBV3-1 and J is TRBJ2-7, with D maybe TRBD2 (5 bases). The CDR3 is made up of 14 amino acids. CDR1 is LGHDT, CDR2 YNNKEL, per germline (reference sequence). Trimming pared 0 bases from V and 6 bases from J, leaving 12 bases between. CDR3: CASSQDQASFEQYF. The CDR3, as DNA: TGTGCCAGCAGCCAAGATCAGGCTAGCTTCGAGCAGTACTTC.